These 32 T cell receptor beta chains originate from one sample sequenced in a study of CD8+CD57+ T cells in acquired aplastic anemia. Patients who underwent sequencing had shown CD8+CD57+ cell expansion by flow cytometry. For CDR3 and TCR beta VDJ profiling, genomic DNA was the template used. TCRdb itself ran the reads through MiXCR, one entry per CDR3 protein. Here the sample spans 150,000 to 180,000 distinct CDR3 sequences, 52% being singletons. Sequences were obtained from sorted CD4+, CD8+, or CD8+CD57+ T cells (not recorded which) from PBMCs. These receptors all stem from a human donor with aplastic anemia.

V gene TRBV24-1 combines with J gene TRBJ1-2; no firm D call. The CDR3 contains 14 residues. The germline V and J ends were trimmed by 7 bases and 7 bases, with 18 bases remaining between them. Germline loops: CDR1 KGHDR, CDR2 SFDVKD. The DNA of the CDR3 is TGTGCCACCAGAGATAGAGGTTCGGGAGGTGGCTACACCTTC. This sequence encodes CATRDRGSGGGYTF.

The chain has TRBV24-1 and TRBJ2-1, with a possible D match to TRBD1 (6 bases). The DNA end is more similar to TRBJ2-7, so the J call may be wrong. CDR1 is KGHDR, CDR2 SFDVKD, per germline. CDR3 length: 15 amino acids. CDR3 sequence: CATGSTTGSVNEQYF. In DNA form, the CDR3 reads TGTGCCACCGGATCGACGACAGGCAGTGTGAATGAGCAGTACTTC.

In this sample, this clonotype turned up many times. Written as DNA, the CDR3 is TGTGCCAGCAGCTTAGGTCTGATGTCCTACGAGCAGTACTTC. This encodes CASSLGLMSYEQYF. This rearrangement joins TRBV7-8 to TRBJ2-7; unclear D gene. The CDR3 length is 14 residues. Germline CDR1 and CDR2: SGHVS and FQNEAQ. Trimming took off 1 base at V and 1 base at J, with 8 bases between the two ends.

This clonotype came up many times. This chain connects TRBV19 to TRBJ2-1; D might be TRBD1 (5 bases). Germline V gene lookup returns CDR1 LNHDA and CDR2 SQIVND (reference sequence). Trimming shortened V by 4 bases and J by 2 bases, and 9 bases separated the two germline ends. The length of the CDR3 is 14 residues. In nucleotides, the CDR3 is TGTGCCAGTAGTACCAGGGTCCCCTACAATGAGCAGTTCTTC. Translation: CASSTRVPYNEQFF.

This clonotype was observed a few times. This CDR3 is CASSTPSYEQYF. The CDR3 nucleotides are TGTGCCAGCTCGACGCCATCCTACGAGCAGTACTTC. This sequence joins TRBV7-2 and TRBJ2-7; D unresolved. In germline, CDR1 is SGHTA, CDR2 FQGNSA. The CDR3 runs 12 residues. With 8 bases removed from V and 1 base from J, the gap between germline ends came to 9 bases.

This clonotype showed up many times. The rearrangement joins TRBV24-1 to TRBJ1-2; D is unresolved. The CDR3 runs 11 residues. CDR1 KGHDR and CDR2 SFDVKD come from the germline V gene. Trimming pared 1 base from V and 7 bases from J, leaving 3 bases between. Written as DNA, the CDR3 is TGTGCCACCAGTGATTTCCTTGGCTACACCTTC. Amino acid sequence: CATSDFLGYTF.

The chain carries TRBV5-1 and TRBJ1-5, with TRBD1 as a possible D gene (6 bases). The CDR3 sequence is 15 residues long. Germline V CDR1 and CDR2: SGHRS, YFSETQ. Deletions cut 0 bases from V and 5 bases from J, with 12 bases between. The CDR3 is CASSLVGGGDQPQHF. CDR3 sequence (DNA): TGCGCCAGCAGCTTGGTAGGGGGGGGCGATCAGCCCCAGCATTTT.

As for this clonotype: Given the absence of the conserved phenylalanine or tryptophan at the CDR3 end, a read error is likely. This chain uses TRBV6-4 with TRBJ1-2; D is ambiguous. The germline V gene has CDR1 MRHNA and CDR2 SNTAGT. This CDR3 comprises 14 residues. CDR3 protein: CASSDSLRTGGYTL. The CDR3 bases are TGTGCTAGCAGTGACTCGCTGAGGACTGGAGGCTACACCCTC.

This clonotype came up many times. V is TRBV29-1 and J is TRBJ2-2, with 9 bases that match TRBD1. The ends lost 6 bases at V and 4 bases at J; junction bases unmatched: 6. Germline assignment: CDR1 SQVTM and CDR2 ANQGSEA. This CDR3 has 14 amino acids. CDR3: CSVTGGSSTGELFF. The CDR3 DNA is TGCAGCGTCACAGGGGGCTCCTCCACCGGGGAGCTGTTTTTT.

This clonotype was counted many times. The V call is TRBV4-1, the J call TRBJ2-7; D uncertain. The CDR3 spans 13 residues. V lost 1 base to trimming and J lost 6 bases, with 10 bases between them. Germline V lookup: CDR1 MGHRA, CDR2 YSYEKL. The CDR3 nucleotides read TGCGCCAGCAGCCAAGTTATGGGGATCGAGCAGTACTTC. This encodes CASSQVMGIEQYF.

The chain employs TRBV29-1 and TRBJ1-1; D uncertain. Trimming took 4 bases from V and 4 from J, leaving 19 bases between them. The CDR3 is 15 residues long. Germline V gene sequence: CDR1 SQVTM, CDR2 ANQGSEA. In nucleotides, the CDR3 is TGCAGCGTTGTGTCTCTCGGCAGATTAATCACTGAAGCTTTCTTT. Translated: CSVVSLGRLITEAFF.

This clonotype was observed many times. Germline and junction disagree at one end, which may indicate a read error. CDR3 coding DNA: TGCGCCAGCAGCTTAGGGACAGATAATTCACCCCTCCACTTT. Translation gives CASSLGTDNSPLHF. The gene calls are TRBV12-3 or TRBV12-4 and TRBJ1-6; 7 bases line up with TRBD1. The CDR3 contains 14 residues.

The chain combines TRBV20-1 with TRBJ2-5; 12 bases are a match to TRBD2. This CDR3 has 19 amino acids. Looked up from germline, CDR1 is DFQATT and CDR2 is SNEGSKA (reference sequence). Unmatched junction bases numbered 16, after V lost 0 bases and J lost 5 bases. The CDR3 nucleotides are TGCAGTGCTAGAGATTGGGCGAGGGCTAGCGGGGGGGCTCGTGAGACCCAGTACTTC. Its translation: CSARDWARASGGARETQYF.

This clonotype occurred a few times. V and J are TRBV2 and TRBJ2-7; a possible D gene is TRBD2 (7 bases). V was cut by 6 bases and J by 3 bases, with 18 bases left in between. Germline CDR1 and CDR2: SNHLY and FYNNEI. The CDR3 is 15 amino acids. This CDR3 reads CASSRDAGAGYEQYF. Written as DNA, the CDR3 is TGTGCCAGCAGCCGGGACGCGGGGGCTGGCTACGAGCAGTACTTC.

V gene TRBV7-9 combines with J gene TRBJ1-1; D unresolved. The V end was cut by 0 bases, the J end by 4 bases, with 9 bases between. Germline CDR1 and CDR2: SEHNR and FQNEAQ (reference sequence). The CDR3 has 14 residues. The CDR3 loop is CASSLAASFTEAFF. CDR3 DNA: TGTGCCAGCAGCTTAGCCGCCTCGTTCACTGAAGCTTTCTTT.

The CDR3 sequence is CASLQGGSTDTQYF. The DNA of the CDR3 is TGTGCCAGCCTACAGGGGGGTTCCACAGATACGCAGTATTTT. The chain combines TRBV2 with TRBJ2-3, with 8 bases identical to TRBD1. Trimming removed 8 bases from V and 2 bases from J; junction bases left unmatched: 6. Per germline, CDR1 SNHLY and CDR2 FYNNEI. The CDR3 contains 14 residues.

The sample holds many counts of this clonotype. This chain connects TRBV10-3 to TRBJ2-3; 9 bases map to TRBD1. V dropped 2 bases and J dropped 2; count of bases not matched to a gene: 2. The CDR3 sequence is 15 residues long. Germline CDR1 reads ENHRY; CDR2 reads SYGVKD. The CDR3 bases are TGTGCCATCAGTGAGGGACAGGGGAACACAGATACGCAGTATTTT. It encodes CAISEGQGNTDTQYF.

This chain connects TRBV9 to TRBJ2-7; D assignment may be TRBD1 or TRBD2 (7 bases each). The CDR3 covers 15 residues. V shed 0 bases and J shed 3 bases, with 13 bases lying between them. The germline CDR1 and CDR2 sequences are SGDLS and YYNGEE. The CDR3 spells CASSVDQGGSYEQYF. The CDR3 DNA reads TGTGCCAGCAGCGTAGATCAGGGGGGGAGCTACGAGCAGTACTTC.

Many counts were recorded for this clonotype. The gene calls are TRBV10-2 and TRBJ2-1; no clear D. V was clipped by 0 bases and J by 0 bases, with 15 bases between them. In germline, CDR1 is WSHSY, CDR2 SAAADI. This CDR3 is built from 18 residues. This CDR3 is CASSESTFRSASYNEQFF. The CDR3 DNA reads TGCGCCAGCAGTGAGTCGACTTTTAGGAGCGCCTCCTACAATGAGCAGTTCTTC.

This clonotype was seen repeatedly, ten times or more. This chain links TRBV7-9 with TRBJ2-1; 10 bases align to TRBD2. Germline V CDR1 and CDR2: SEHNR, FQNEAQ (reference sequence). CDR3 length: 15 residues. V lost 0 bases and J lost 6; bases outside the gene matches: 2. This CDR3 is CASSLAASGGNEQFF. CDR3 in DNA: TGTGCCAGCAGCTTAGCGGCTAGCGGGGGCAATGAGCAGTTCTTC.

The chain joins TRBV2 to TRBJ1-2; perhaps TRBD1 as D (5 bases). Germline CDR1 SNHLY, CDR2 FYNNEI. Trimming took off 0 bases at V and 8 bases at J, with 13 bases between the two ends. This CDR3 has 14 amino acids. The CDR3, as DNA: TGTGCCAGCAGTGAAGCGCGGCAGGGCGGCGGCTACACCTTC. Translated: CASSEARQGGGYTF. Full variable domain (rest looked up from reference TRBV2 and TRBJ1-2): EPEVTQTPSHQVTQMGQEVILRCVPISNHLYFYWYRQILGQKVEFLVSFYNNEISEKSEIFDDQFSVERPDGSNFTLKIRSTKLEDSAMYFCASSEARQGGGYTFGSGTRLTVV.

V and J are TRBV11-1 and TRBJ2-1; 12 bases are shared with TRBD2. CDR3 length: 17 amino acids. Trimming removed 5 bases from V and 2 bases from J; junction bases left unmatched: 7. CDR1 and CDR2 from the germline V gene are SGHAT and FQDESV (reference sequence). The CDR3 DNA follows: TGTGCCAGCAGCGGGCGAGCTAGCGGGGGGGCCTACAATGAGCAGTTCTTC. It codes for CASSGRASGGAYNEQFF.

The gene calls are TRBV25-1 and TRBJ2-1, with TRBD1 identical over 9 bases. CDR3 size: 16 residues. V shed 1 base and J 2 bases; nucleotides not matched to a gene: 3. CDR1 is MGHDK, CDR2 SYGVNS, per germline. The CDR3: CASSEWTGAAYNEQFF. The CDR3 DNA reads as TGTGCCAGCAGTGAATGGACAGGGGCAGCCTACAATGAGCAGTTCTTC. The entire variable domain, with the rest obtained from reference TRBV25-1 and TRBJ2-1, is as follows: EADIYQTPRYLVIGTGKKITLECSQTMGHDKMYWYQQDPGMELHLIHYSYGVNSTEKGDLSSESTVSRIRTEHFPLTLESARPSHTSQYLCASSEWTGAAYNEQFFGPGTRLTVL.

The chain links TRBV20-1 to TRBJ1-2; D remains ambiguous. There are 12 residues in the CDR3. The germline V and J ends were trimmed by 2 bases and 3 bases, with 7 bases remaining between them. Germline V lookup: CDR1 DFQATT, CDR2 SNEGSKA (reference sequence). CDR3 residues: CSARPVDYGYTF. In nucleotides, the CDR3 is TGCAGTGCTAGACCCGTAGACTATGGCTACACCTTC.

V and J are TRBV25-1 and TRBJ2-7; 9 bases line up with TRBD2. V lost 2 bases and J lost 4; bases outside the gene matches: 15. The CDR3 consists of 18 residues. Germline assignment: CDR1 MGHDK and CDR2 SYGVNS. CDR3 sequence: CASSERFNLAGRAYEQYF. Here the CDR3 DNA reads TGTGCCAGCAGTGAACGATTCAATCTAGCGGGACGGGCGTACGAGCAGTACTTC.

The rearrangement links TRBV9 to TRBJ2-1, with 7 bases matching TRBD2. Germline lookup yields CDR1 SGDLS and CDR2 YYNGEE. The CDR3 consists of 15 residues. V was clipped by 0 bases and J by 7 bases; unmatched bases: 7. CDR3 nucleotides: TGTGCCAGCAGCGTAGTAGGACTAGTCCAGAATGAGCAGTTCTTC. This gives the protein CASSVVGLVQNEQFF. The full variable domain, completed using reference TRBV9 and TRBJ2-1, is DSGVTQTPKHLITATGQRVTLRCSPRSGDLSVYWYQQSLDQGLQFLIQYYNGEERAKGNILERFSAQQFPDLHSELNLSSLELGDSALYFCASSVVGLVQNEQFFGPGTRLTVL.

This clonotype was observed at least ten times. V is TRBV11-2 and J is TRBJ2-1; D is tentatively TRBD1 or TRBD2 (5 bases each). The V gene's germline CDR1 is SGHAT and CDR2 FQNNGV. CDR3 length equals 13 residues. With 4 bases removed from V and 11 bases from J, the gap between germline ends came to 15 bases. As DNA, the CDR3 is TGTGCCAGCAGCTCCAAGACGGGACGCCAGCAGTTCTTC. Its translation: CASSSKTGRQQFF.

The chain joins TRBV10-2 to TRBJ1-2, with 8 bases that match TRBD1. Germline V CDR1 and CDR2: WSHSY, SAAADI. With 8 bases clipped from V and 2 bases from J, the junction kept 7 bases outside the gene matches. The CDR3 contains 14 residues. CDR3 DNA sequence: TGCGCCAGCCTAGAACAGGGGGGAAACTATGGCTACACCTTC. This encodes CASLEQGGNYGYTF.

This clonotype came up once. CDR3 nucleotide sequence: TGTGCCAGTAGTATTACCTCGGGCGGAAACACCATATATTTT. Translation: CASSITSGGNTIYF. V is TRBV19 and J is TRBJ1-3; no clear D gene. The germline CDR1 and CDR2 sequences are LNHDA and SQIVND (reference sequence). Trimming removed 3 bases from V and 4 bases from J, with 10 bases in between. The CDR3 spans 14 residues.

The chain combines TRBV5-1 with TRBJ2-7, with D hard to call. The CDR3 runs to 13 residues. Trimming took off 2 bases at V and 5 bases at J, with 11 bases between the two ends. Germline lookup yields CDR1 SGHRS and CDR2 YFSETQ. The CDR3 protein is CASSFWSAHEQYF. The CDR3 DNA is TGCGCCAGCAGCTTTTGGTCGGCCCACGAGCAGTACTTC.

This clonotype came up many times. The chain joins TRBV3-1 to TRBJ2-7; 9 nucleotides align to TRBD2. This CDR3 region has 14 residues. V gave up 1 base and J gave up 4 bases; unmatched junction bases: 2. CDR1 and CDR2 from the germline V gene are LGHDT and YNNKEL (reference sequence). This chain's CDR3 is CASSQASGGYEQYF. The DNA for the CDR3 is TGTGCCAGCAGCCAAGCCAGCGGGGGGTACGAGCAGTACTTC.

A word on this clonotype: A much larger clone sits a single nucleotide away, making a read error possible. The chain recombines TRBV5-6 with TRBJ1-4; 7 nucleotides line up with TRBD1. The CDR3 is 16 residues long. Germline V lookup: CDR1 SGHDT, CDR2 YYEEEE. In DNA, the CDR3 is TGTGCCAGCAGTCGGGAGGGACAGACAACTAATGAAAAACTGCTTTTT. Protein: CASSREGQTTNEKLLF.